The 3 T cell receptor beta chains below were found in one sample sequenced in a study of patients and donors after allogeneic stem cell transplantation. TCRdb used MiXCR to reprocess the RT-PCR reads, holding one entry per CDR3 protein. This sample carries approximately 430,000 distinct CDR3 sequences, approximately 16% of them seen once, and the ten largest clones take 7% to 7.5%. The sample comprised blood, either unsorted or a sorted T cell fraction (not recorded which). Source of these receptors: a human donor who was either an allogeneic HSCT recipient or a stem cell or donor lymphocyte infusion donor (not recorded which). It is not recorded whose cells these are; they may come from a transplant donor.

The chain is built from TRBV7-9 and TRBJ1-6; maybe TRBD1 (5 bases). The length of the CDR3 is 15 residues. The V and J ends lost 4 bases and 4 bases respectively, with 11 bases between them. Germline V gene sequence: CDR1 SEHNR, CDR2 FQNEAQ (reference sequence). The CDR3 protein is CASSSGTQYNSPLHF. The CDR3 DNA reads as TGTGCCAGCAGCTCCGGGACCCAATATAATTCACCCCTCCACTTT.

This clonotype was observed a handful of times. The chain has TRBV5-6 and TRBJ1-4; 8 nucleotides line up with TRBD1. The CDR3 runs 17 residues. Germline V gene data show CDR1 as SGHDT and CDR2 as YYEEEE. V trimming: 6 bases; J trimming: 4 bases; junction bases outside the gene matches: 14. CDR3 protein: CASNSGTGLLRNEKLFF. Written as DNA, the CDR3 is TGTGCCAGCAACTCCGGGACAGGTCTACTACGTAATGAAAAACTGTTTTTT.

V and J are TRBV5-6 and TRBJ2-5; unclear D gene. CDR3 size: 14 residues. Germline loops: CDR1 SGHDT, CDR2 YYEEEE. Between the trimmed V and J ends, which lost 1 base and 0 bases, there was a span of 7 bases. CDR3 DNA sequence: TGTGCCAGCAGCTTGACTGGAAACCAAGAGACCCAGTACTTC. It translates to CASSLTGNQETQYF.